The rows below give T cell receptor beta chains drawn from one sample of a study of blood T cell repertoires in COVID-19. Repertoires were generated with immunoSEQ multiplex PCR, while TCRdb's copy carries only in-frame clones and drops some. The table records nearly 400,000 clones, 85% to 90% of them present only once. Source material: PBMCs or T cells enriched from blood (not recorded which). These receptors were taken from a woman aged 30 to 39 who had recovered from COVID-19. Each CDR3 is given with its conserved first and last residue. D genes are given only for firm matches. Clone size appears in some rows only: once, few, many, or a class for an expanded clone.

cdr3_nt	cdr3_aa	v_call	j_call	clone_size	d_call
TGTGCCAGCAGCCCACGGCTGACTGCAACTAATGAAAAACTGTTTTTT	CASSPRLTATNEKLFF	TRBV11-2	TRBJ1-4	-	-
TGCAGCGTTTACTACAACGAGCAGTACTTC	CSVYYNEQYF	TRBV29-1	TRBJ2-7	-	-
TGTGCCAGCAGTGACTCGGGGAGGGTAACGAACACTGAAGCTTTCTTT	CASSDSGRVTNTEAFF	TRBV6-4	TRBJ1-1	-	-
TGTGCCAGCAGTTTAGACTTGCAGGATACGCAGTATTTT	CASSLDLQDTQYF	TRBV28	TRBJ2-3	-	-
TGTGCCAGCAGTTCCTCGGGCTCCAGGGGGCTAGAGGAGACCCAGTACTTC	CASSSSGSRGLEETQYF	TRBV28	TRBJ2-5	-	TRBD1
TGTGCCAGCAGCTTATTTTTCCGCGAGCAGTACTTC	CASSLFFREQYF	TRBV12-3/TRBV12-4	TRBJ2-7	-	-
TGTGCCAGCAGTGATCCAGGGGGAATCAGAGAGACCCAGTACTTC	CASSDPGGIRETQYF	TRBV2	TRBJ2-5	-	TRBD1
TGTGCCACCAGTGATCCTAGACAGGGAAACACCATATATTTT	CATSDPRQGNTIYF	TRBV24-1	TRBJ1-3	-	-
TGTGCCAGCAGCCAACGACAGGACCCCTCTAACTATGGCTACACCTTC	CASSQRQDPSNYGYTF	TRBV3-1/TRBV3-2	TRBJ1-2	-	-
TGTGCCAGCAGCTTGGGAGAGACAGGGTTGGCTTTCTTT	CASSLGETGLAFF	TRBV5-4	TRBJ1-1	-	TRBD1
TGTGCCAGCAGTCCGGGTGGGAACACTGAAGCTTTCTTT	CASSPGGNTEAFF	TRBV27	TRBJ1-1	-	-
TGTGCCAGCAGTACAGGCGGGGGTATCCTTTCAGTGGGGTTCACTGAAGCTTTCTTT	CASSTGGGILSVGFTEAFF	TRBV28	TRBJ1-1	-	-
TGTGCCAGCAGCTTAACTCTCCGCTACGAGCAGTACTTC	CASSLTLRYEQYF	TRBV7-9	TRBJ2-7	-	-
TGTGCCAGCACCAAGACTCGGGCTAATGAAAAACTGTTTTTT	CASTKTRANEKLFF	TRBV5-6	TRBJ1-4	-	-
TGCAGTGCTAGAGAGAGTTACGAGCAGTACTTC	CSARESYEQYF	TRBV20-1	TRBJ2-7	-	-
TGTGCCAGCAGTTCTGCCGCGGAGGGAAACACCATATATTTT	CASSSAAEGNTIYF	TRBV6-5	TRBJ1-3	-	-
TGCAGTGCTAGAGGAGCTGTCGACTACACCTTC	CSARGAVDYTF	TRBV20-1	TRBJ1-2	-	-
TGTGCCAGTAGTCCGGAGGCGGGAGGTTACGAGCAGTACTTC	CASSPEAGGYEQYF	TRBV19	TRBJ2-7	-	TRBD2
TGTGCCTGGAGCGAACTTACGGGAATGAGTGGTCTTCACTATGGCTACACCTTC	CAWSELTGMSGLHYGYTF	TRBV30	TRBJ1-2	-	-
TGTGCCAGCAGTCCTAATTTGGAGGGTCGAACGTATGGCTACACCTTC	CASSPNLEGRTYGYTF	TRBV28	TRBJ1-2	-	-
TGTGCCAGCAGTGAATTGCGACAGGAAAATTCACCCCTCCACTTT	CASSELRQENSPLHF	TRBV25-1	TRBJ1-6	-	-
TGTGCCAGTTTACCGGGACAGGGGACCACTGAAGCTTTCTTT	CASLPGQGTTEAFF	TRBV2	TRBJ1-1	once	TRBD1
TGCAGCGTTGAAGTTGGGACTAGTAAAATCGATGAGCAGTTCTTC	CSVEVGTSKIDEQFF	TRBV29-1	TRBJ2-1	-	TRBD2
TGTGCCAGCAGCGCCCCGGGCCCCCCGGGAGGTTCCTACGAGCAGTACTTC	CASSAPGPPGGSYEQYF	TRBV5-4	TRBJ2-7	once	TRBD2
TGTGCCAGCAGCTCCTTCCGGGACAGGACCTACAATGAGCAGTTCTTC	CASSSFRDRTYNEQFF	TRBV7-9	TRBJ2-1	once	TRBD1
TGCGCCAGCAGTGAGTCTGGGGGCGGTGGACAGTTCTTC	CASSESGGGGQFF	TRBV10-1	TRBJ2-1	once	-
TGTGCCAGCAGTGGGGGCCGGACAGGAATAGATCAGCCCCAGCATTTT	CASSGGRTGIDQPQHF	TRBV6-2/TRBV6-3	TRBJ1-5	-	TRBD1
TGTGCCAGCAGTTTATTGGCAGGGGCGAGATATGGCTACACCTTC	CASSLLAGARYGYTF	TRBV27	TRBJ1-2	-	-
TGTGCCAGCAGTTACTCTCAGTCCCGGGTACTGGATGGCTACACCTTC	CASSYSQSRVLDGYTF	TRBV6-5	TRBJ1-2	-	-
TGTGCCACCAGTGATCCAGGGATAGGGCAGCCCCAGCATTTT	CATSDPGIGQPQHF	TRBV24-1	TRBJ1-5	-	-
TGTGCCAGCAGCCAAGGGGCAAAGGGGCGACATAACTATGGCTACACCTTC	CASSQGAKGRHNYGYTF	TRBV3-1/TRBV3-2	TRBJ1-2	-	-
TGTGCCAGCAGCCCCCGGGTGGCGGGGATCGGCTACACCTTC	CASSPRVAGIGYTF	TRBV11-2	TRBJ1-2	-	-
TGCGCCAGCAGCCAAGGAGGCAGGGAAGGTGAAAAACTGTTTTTT	CASSQGGREGEKLFF	TRBV4-3	TRBJ1-4	once	-
TGTGCCAGCAGGGCAGGGCGAGAGCAGTACTTC	CASRAGREQYF	TRBV27	TRBJ2-7	-	-
TGTGCCAGCACGTTGGGGCCTGCTAACTATGGCTACACCTTC	CASTLGPANYGYTF	TRBV6-5	TRBJ1-2	-	-
TGCAGCGTTGAAGATCCACAGGGGATCTATGGCTACACCTTC	CSVEDPQGIYGYTF	TRBV29-1	TRBJ1-2	few	TRBD1
TGTGCCAGCAGCTCATCGGGGACTAGTGGGAATGAGCAGTTCTTC	CASSSSGTSGNEQFF	TRBV7-9	TRBJ2-1	-	TRBD2
TGTGCCAGCAGCCCCCCGGGGACTTGTCAAGAGACCCAGTACTTC	CASSPPGTCQETQYF	TRBV21-1	TRBJ2-5	-	-
TGTGCCAGTAGTATAAGACAGGGAGCGAACACTGAAGCTTTCTTT	CASSIRQGANTEAFF	TRBV19	TRBJ1-1	-	TRBD1
TGTGCCAGCAGCTTAGTATCTAGCGGAGGAAATGAGCAGTTCTTC	CASSLVSSGGNEQFF	TRBV7-6	TRBJ2-1	-	TRBD2
TGTGCCAGTAGCTGGACTAGCGGGAGCCACGAGCAGTACTTC	CASSWTSGSHEQYF	TRBV19	TRBJ2-7	-	TRBD2
TGTGCCATCAGTGAGGGGGGGGTCACTGAAGCTTTCTTT	CAISEGGVTEAFF	TRBV10-3	TRBJ1-1	-	-
TGTGCCAGCAACTCCGACAGCATGACCACCTACGAGCAGTACTTC	CASNSDSMTTYEQYF	TRBV6-6	TRBJ2-7	-	-
TGTGCCAGCAGCTTAACGGGCACGACAGGGTCGGAAGCTTTCTTT	CASSLTGTTGSEAFF	TRBV7-3	TRBJ1-1	-	TRBD1
TGTGCCAGCAGTGAATCGAGCAGGGTGCGACAGCCCCAGCATTTT	CASSESSRVRQPQHF	TRBV2	TRBJ1-5	-	-
TGCAGCGTTGGGGGACAGGGTCGCTACGAGCAGTACTTC	CSVGGQGRYEQYF	TRBV29-1	TRBJ2-7	-	TRBD1
TGTGCCAGCAGCCCTACTAGCGGGAGGCCCGGCGATGAGCAGTTCTTC	CASSPTSGRPGDEQFF	TRBV7-3	TRBJ2-1	-	TRBD2
TGTGCCAGTAGTGAGGGACAGCGACTTGCTGAAGCTTTCTTT	CASSEGQRLAEAFF	TRBV19	TRBJ1-1	-	TRBD1
TGTGCCTGGAGTCTAGGAACGTTAACTAATGAAAACCTGTTTTTT	CAWSLGTLTNENLFF	TRBV30	TRBJ1-4	-	-